The rows below give T cell receptor beta chains drawn from one sample of a study of T cell changes during pregnancy in multiple sclerosis. Profiled with immunoSEQ multiplex PCR; TCRdb holds only in-frame clones, not every one. The repertoire has tens of thousands of clones, approximately 90% of them found once; the top ten carry around 0.93%. The sequences come from peripheral blood, collected before pregnancy. The source of these receptors is a female donor with multiple sclerosis, enrolled in a pregnancy study. Each CDR3 is given with its conserved first and last residue. D genes are given only for firm matches. Size is omitted from some rows. Given values are once, few, many or a class for expanded clones.

NA	TRBV5-1	14	NA	TRBJ2-3	TGCGCCAGCAGCCCGCTGACTAGCACAGATACGCAGTATTTT	CASSPLTSTDTQYF
NA	TRBV5-5	15	NA	TRBJ1-5	TGTGCCAGCAGTCGGCTGCAGGAGGGGAATCAGCCCCAGCATTTT	CASSRLQEGNQPQHF
TRBD1	TRBV19	14	NA	TRBJ2-7	TGTGCCAGTAGTGACAGGGGCCCCTTGGGCGAGCAGTACTTC	CASSDRGPLGEQYF
NA	TRBV27	14	NA	TRBJ1-5	TGTGCCAGCAGTTCGGACTCTGGCGGACAGCCCCAGCATTTT	CASSSDSGGQPQHF
NA	TRBV18	12	NA	TRBJ2-1	TGTGCCAGCTCCCACTCGGAGAATGAGCAGTTCTTC	CASSHSENEQFF
NA	TRBV27	19	NA	TRBJ2-1	TGTGCCAGCAGTTTATCCCGGACACAAGCGAGGGGGAGTTTTGATGAGCAGTTCTTC	CASSLSRTQARGSFDEQFF
TRBD1	TRBV7-2	19	NA	TRBJ1-4	TGTGCCAGCAGCCTGGGACAGGGGGGCCCCCCCCTGACTAATGAAAAACTGTTTTTT	CASSLGQGGPPLTNEKLFF
TRBD1	TRBV7-3	15	NA	TRBJ2-5	TGTGCCAGCAGCCCGCAGAGGACAGGGAAAGAGACCCAGTACTTC	CASSPQRTGKETQYF
NA	TRBV7-3	13	NA	TRBJ2-1	TGTGCCAGCAGCTTAACGTTCCAGGGTCAGCAGTTCTTC	CASSLTFQGQQFF
TRBD2	TRBV5-4	12	NA	TRBJ2-1	TGTGCCAGCACCTTGGGAGGGAATGAGCAGTTCTTC	CASTLGGNEQFF
NA	TRBV9	14	NA	TRBJ2-7	TGTGCCAGCAGCGTAGAGGGCGGAGGAGACGAGCAGTACTTC	CASSVEGGGDEQYF
NA	TRBV30	14	NA	TRBJ2-2	TGTGCCTGGAGTTACAGGGTCGGGGTCGGGGAGCTGTTTTTT	CAWSYRVGVGELFF
TRBD1	TRBV6-5	14	NA	TRBJ2-1	TGTGCCAGCAGTCATCGACAGGGGGCCAATGAGCAGTTCTTC	CASSHRQGANEQFF
TRBD1	TRBV7-9	14	few	TRBJ1-5	TGTGCCAGCAGCTTTGGACAGGGAGATCAGCCCCAGCATTTT	CASSFGQGDQPQHF